This T cell receptor beta chain appears in the sequencing data of a study of blood T cell repertoires in COVID-19. The method was immunoSEQ multiplex PCR; TCRdb's version includes in-frame clones alone and lacks a portion of them. The table shows about 320,000 clones, with 70% to 90% occurring only once. This clone has a single count. Recruits, aged about 18 to 100 years, lived in 20 to 30 US areas. Cohort 3 donors were reported recovered after two negative PCRs, clearance, or symptom resolution. J gave up 0 bases and V 2 bases, and 4 bases lay outside the gene matches. The CDR3 has 15 residues. CDR1 is MNHNS, CDR2 SASEGT, per germline.

The specimen was PBMCs or T cells enriched from blood (not recorded which). This chain joins TRBV6-1 and TRBJ2-7, with 7 bases matching TRBD2. The clonotype was recovered from a woman between 25 and 40 years old who had recovered from COVID-19. CDR3 in amino acids: CASSENGRSSYEQYF. CDR3 coding DNA: TGTGCCAGCAGTGAAAACGGGAGGAGCTCCTACGAGCAGTACTTC.